This T cell receptor (beta chain) was identified during a study of T cells after yellow fever vaccination. Comment on this clonotype: The antigen remains undetermined.

Researchers made TCR cDNA using 5'RACE template switching, and this step added a universal primer site and UMIs. Using its own MiXCR run on the 5' RACE reads, TCRdb lists one record per CDR3 protein. Of about 350,000 distinct CDR3 sequences listed, approximately 10% were seen once; the top ten hold 18%. Regarding the study as a whole: Researchers report a weaker secondary response that nonetheless peaked faster, day 5 versus 15. Clonotypes shared by both compartments, CD4 and CD8, made up a small share.

V was pared by 6 bases and J by 6 bases, with 15 bases between. Looked up from germline, CDR1 is LGHNT and CDR2 is FRNRAP. This CDR3 comprises 13 residues. The chain combines TRBV12-5 with TRBJ2-7; a possible D gene is TRBD1 (5 bases). This specimen consisted of PBMCs, obtained on the day of the first yellow fever vaccination. This receptor was obtained from a man between 18 and 29 years old who received the YFV17D yellow fever vaccine. CDR3 nucleotides: TGTGCTAGTGGCAGGGTAAACCTTGGCGAGCAGTACTTC. This translates into CASGRVNLGEQYF.